Listed below are T cell receptor beta chains from one sample, sequenced in a study of T cell repertoires in cytomegalovirus infection. TCRdb ran MiXCR on the reads and lists one entry per CDR3 protein. The sample contains 200,000 to 250,000 distinct CDR3 sequences, about 38% of which appear only once. These receptors have no identified antigens. Sequencing used CD8+ T cells from cultured PBMCs, obtained from culture after CMV antigen stimulation. The receptors here all came from a human donor in good health (CMV status not recorded). Some clones in this sample may be carry-over from other donors' samples. The CDR3 runs from the conserved cysteine through the conserved F or W. Fields, in order: J gene, D gene, clone size, V gene, CDR3 protein, CDR3 DNA. A D gene is named only where the DNA matches it firmly. Clone size is given for some rows only: seen once, a few or many times, or a class if the clone is expanded.

>TRBJ2-1|NA|NA|TRBV27
CASSLSRGRNEQFF
TGTGCCAGCAGTTTATCGCGGGGACGCAATGAGCAGTTCTTC
>TRBJ2-3|TRBD1|NA|TRBV20-1
CSARGTGGSADTQYF
TGCAGTGCTAGAGGGACAGGGGGCAGCGCAGATACGCAGTATTTT
>TRBJ2-7|NA|NA|TRBV5-5
CASSVPRDEQYF
TGTGCCAGCAGCGTCCCCAGGGACGAGCAGTACTTC
>TRBJ1-2|NA|NA|TRBV27
CASSLSSPGGANGYTF
TGTGCCAGCAGTTTATCGAGCCCTGGGGGGGCGAATGGCTACACCTTC
>TRBJ1-4|NA|NA|TRBV19
CASSYVGSGSDEKLFF
TGTGCCAGTAGCTACGTCGGTAGTGGATCTGATGAAAAACTGTTTTTT
>TRBJ1-5|NA|once|TRBV28
CASSLLWQGGQPQHF
TGTGCCAGCAGTTTGTTGTGGCAGGGAGGTCAGCCCCAGCATTTT
>TRBJ1-1|NA|NA|TRBV12-3/TRBV12-4
CASSLNTRYLTTEAFF
TGTGCCAGCAGTTTGAATACCAGATATCTGACCACTGAAGCTTTCTTT
>TRBJ1-2|NA|few|TRBV30
CAWSVQQAGGYTF
TGTGCCTGGAGTGTACAGCAGGCGGGAGGCTACACCTTC
>TRBJ2-5|NA|few|TRBV25-1
CASSESGSVKRRTQYF
TGTGCCAGCAGTGAATCTGGGTCAGTAAAGAGGAGGACCCAGTACTTC
>TRBJ2-1|TRBD2|few|TRBV27
CASSLIMTSGDRNEQFF
TGTGCCAGCAGTTTGATAATGACTAGCGGAGACAGGAATGAGCAGTTCTTC
>TRBJ2-2|TRBD1|NA|TRBV19
CASSTRTGGGGELFF
TGTGCCAGTAGTACCCGGACAGGGGGCGGCGGGGAGCTGTTTTTT
>TRBJ1-4|TRBD1|few|TRBV7-9
CASSFKPGTAINEKLFF
TGTGCCAGCAGCTTCAAGCCAGGGACAGCTATTAATGAAAAACTGTTTTTT
>TRBJ2-2|TRBD2|NA|TRBV19
CASSTADRRGAWNTGELFF
TGTGCCAGTAGTACCGCAGACAGGCGGGGGGCCTGGAACACCGGGGAGCTGTTTTTT
>TRBJ2-6|NA|NA|TRBV2
CASSEAGVGLTF
TGTGCCAGCAGTGAAGCGGGGGTGGGCCTGACTTTC
>TRBJ1-2|NA|few|TRBV20-1
CSARDARAYTF
TGCAGTGCTAGAGATGCCAGGGCCTACACCTTC
>TRBJ1-1|NA|NA|TRBV19
CASRDDTEAFF
TGTGCCAGTAGGGACGATACTGAAGCTTTCTTT
>TRBJ2-5|NA|few|TRBV7-9
CASSSLPTGLETQYF
TGTGCCAGCAGCTCGCTACCTACAGGGCTGGAGACCCAGTACTTC
>TRBJ2-5|TRBD1|NA|TRBV12-3/TRBV12-4
CASSWGTGGEETQYF
TGTGCCAGCAGTTGGGGGACAGGGGGCGAAGAGACCCAGTACTTC
>TRBJ1-1|NA|many|TRBV7-6
CASSLVRGDTEAFF
TGTGCCAGCAGCTTAGTGCGGGGGGATACTGAAGCTTTCTTT
>TRBJ2-2|NA|NA|TRBV5-1
CASSFLTGELFF
TGCGCCAGCAGCTTTCTAACCGGGGAGCTGTTTTTT
>TRBJ2-7|TRBD1|few|TRBV27
CASRTGQGIHEQYF
TGTGCCAGCAGGACGGGACAGGGGATCCACGAGCAGTACTTC
>TRBJ2-7|NA|NA|TRBV27
CASSFGGRRPYEQYF
TGTGCCAGCAGTTTTGGTGGGAGGCGACCCTACGAGCAGTACTTC
>TRBJ2-1|TRBD2|once|TRBV7-3
CASSLSGLAGSNEQFF
TGTGCCAGCAGCTTAAGTGGACTAGCGGGATCAAATGAGCAGTTCTTC
>TRBJ2-7|NA|NA|TRBV10-3
CAISESHSRLLSNEQYF
TGTGCCATCAGTGAGTCCCATAGCAGGTTATTGAGCAACGAGCAGTACTTC
>TRBJ2-1|NA|NA|TRBV7-3
CASSLAGLSYNGQFF
TGTGCCAGCAGCTTAGCGGGACTGTCCTACAATGGGCAGTTCTTC
>TRBJ2-7|NA|many|TRBV27
CASSLGWKGLPREQYF
TGTGCCAGCAGTTTAGGGTGGAAGGGCTTACCGCGGGAGCAGTACTTC
>TRBJ2-1|NA|NA|TRBV3-1
CASSVTSHNEQFF
TGTGCCAGCAGCGTAACTAGTCACAATGAGCAGTTCTTC
>TRBJ2-1|TRBD2|few|TRBV6-1
CASSTGTSADEQFF
TGTGCCAGCAGTACCGGGACTAGCGCCGATGAGCAGTTCTTC
>TRBJ1-1|NA|NA|TRBV12-5
CASGLNAYYHTEAFF
TGTGCTAGTGGTTTGAACGCCTATTATCACACTGAAGCTTTCTTT
>TRBJ1-2|NA|NA|TRBV7-2
CASSFGMSGSKLNYGYTF
TGTGCCAGCAGCTTTGGGATGTCGGGGAGTAAGCTTAACTATGGCTACACCTTC
>TRBJ1-1|NA|NA|TRBV6-5
CASTTTENTEAFF
TGTGCCAGCACTACGACAGAGAACACTGAAGCTTTCTTT
>TRBJ2-2|NA|once|TRBV29-1
CSVEGAGELFF
TGCAGCGTTGAGGGGGCCGGGGAGCTGTTTTTT
>TRBJ1-5|NA|few|TRBV12-3/TRBV12-4
CASSLMANQPQHF
TGTGCCAGCAGTTTAATGGCAAATCAGCCCCAGCATTTT
>TRBJ2-5|NA|once|TRBV7-4
CASSIGLKEETPYF
TGTGCAAGCAGCATAGGTCTGAAAGAAGAGACCCCGTACTTC
>TRBJ2-1|TRBD2|NA|TRBV7-4
CASSSGTSESYNEQFF
TGTGCCAGCAGCTCGGGGACTAGCGAGTCCTACAATGAGCAGTTCTTC
>TRBJ2-6|TRBD1|NA|TRBV7-9
CARSFGQGSPGANFLTF
TGTGCCAGAAGCTTTGGACAGGGGAGCCCTGGGGCCAACTTCCTGACTTTC
>TRBJ2-2|NA|NA|TRBV28
CASSPRQDGDTGELFF
TGTGCCAGCAGTCCCAGACAGGACGGGGACACCGGGGAGCTGTTTTTT
>TRBJ2-1|NA|NA|TRBV24-1
CATSDPFRLGSYNEQFF
TGTGCCACCAGTGACCCCTTTCGTTTGGGATCCTACAATGAGCAGTTCTTC
>TRBJ2-7|NA|NA|TRBV18
CASSPPYGSYEQYF
TGTGCCAGCTCACCACCTTACGGCTCCTACGAGCAGTACTTC
>TRBJ2-1|NA|few|TRBV24-1
CATSDFRDSPHEQFF
TGTGCCACCAGTGATTTTAGGGACTCTCCCCATGAGCAGTTCTTC